This record concerns one T cell receptor beta chain sequence. Its antigen is not identified. Libraries for TCR beta were made by quantitative 5'-RACE with molecular barcodes. TCRdb independently ran MiXCR on the 5' RACE reads; one entry per CDR3 protein. This repertoire shows a few hundred thousand distinct CDR3 sequences, around 22% found once; its top ten account for approximately 15%. The data were taken from a study of CD8 T cells in ankylosing spondylitis. Per germline, CDR1 SGDLS and CDR2 YYNGEE. The CDR3 spans 14 residues. V gave up 0 bases and J gave up 9 bases, with 10 bases separating them. Study-wide findings and caveats: Roughly 8 highly homologous variants made up a TCR beta motif that seemed to typify ankylosing spondylitis blood. The clones that were linked to disease were reported to be significantly enriched in matched synovial fluid samples from ankylosing spondylitis patients. Disease-linked clones bore a CD8+ phenotype and were relatively rare in peripheral blood. Reactive arthritis synovial fluid and blood previously showed some of these motif variants.

Source material: blood, either unsorted or a sorted T cell fraction (not recorded which). The V gene is TRBV9, the J gene TRBJ1-6; no firm D call. This TCR was recovered from a male donor with ankylosing spondylitis. The CDR3 DNA follows: TGTGCCAGCAGCGTAGGGGGAGGTTCTTCACCCCTCCACTTT. Encoded protein: CASSVGGGSSPLHF.